This TCR beta chain was observed in a study of control samples from healthy donors and cancer patients. CDR1 is MGHDK, CDR2 SYGVNS, per germline. Trimming left V 3 bases short and J 1 base short, with 9 bases between. This CDR3 spans 15 amino acids. The method was immunoSEQ multiplex PCR; TCRdb's version includes in-frame clones alone and lacks a portion of them. Of some 130,000 clones listed, more than 90% were seen once; the top ten hold 4.5% to 7%. This sequence was found in a man younger than 35 in good health. Sequencing was done on a sample of blood. The chain employs TRBV25-1 and TRBJ2-2, with unresolved D. DNA for the CDR3: TGTGCCAGCAGTGATCCGACTTTGAACACCGGGGAGCTGTTTTTT. It yields the protein CASSDPTLNTGELFF.